This T cell receptor (beta chain) was retrieved from a study of identical twins. Whole-study results and caveats: It was cross-sectional statistical analysis, not following the same donors, that the conclusions relied on. Modelling approaches yielded underestimates of out-of-frame TCR alpha sharing between monozygotic twins. Sequences that were out-of-frame, alpha and twin-shared displayed an excess of low generation probability.

TCRdb passed the 5' RACE reads through MiXCR, listing each CDR3 protein once. The profile shows approximately 490,000 distinct CDR3 sequences, 20% to 25% of them singletons. Per the germline V gene, CDR1 is ENHRY and CDR2 is SYGVKD. Trimming cost V 0 bases and J 2 bases, with 9 bases left between them. The CDR3 loop spans 15 amino acids. A remark on this clonotype: The antigen remains unidentified.

This same sample was also part of a study on yellow fever vaccine responses in identical twins. That investigation notes: Reportedly, the response of twins' T cells to the vaccine seemed partly convergent, partly personalized.

V gene TRBV10-3 combines with J gene TRBJ2-3; TRBD1 might be the D (5 bases). The clonotype was recovered from a woman aged 18-30 years in good health. Sequences were obtained from CD4+ T cells sorted from blood. The CDR3 coding sequence is TGTGCCATCAGTGAGTCTTGGACAAACACAGATACGCAGTATTTT. It yields the protein CAISESWTNTDTQYF.